The 2 T cell receptor beta chains below come from one sample, sequenced in a study of human T cells and chemical hapten exposure. The time point: patch test 3, about 24 weeks after DPC sensitization. Treatment specified: therapeutic diphenylcyclopropenone sensitization with weekly scalp DPC. TCRdb recomputed calls from the RACE reads with MiXCR, one row per CDR3 protein. Among about 190,000 distinct CDR3 sequences, about 25% were seen once, and the ten largest hold 2% to 2.5%. This specimen was whole blood, taken in connection with sensitization to the hapten diphenylcyclopropenone (DPC). The origin of the receptors is a woman aged 40 to 49 with alopecia areata. Some clones in this sample may be carry-over from other donors' samples.

In its sample, this clonotype was seen a few times. A junction boundary mismatches the germline segment, possibly from a read error. The J gene is TRBJ1-2, the V gene TRBV2; 7 nucleotides agree with TRBD1. The CDR3 runs to 16 residues. Germline V gene sequence: CDR1 SNHLY, CDR2 FYNNEI. The CDR3, as DNA: TGTGCCAGCAGTCGAAAGACAGGGTTTCATAACCATGGCTACACCTTC. Translating gives CASSRKTGFHNHGYTF. The full variable domain, completed using reference TRBV2 and TRBJ1-2, is EPEVTQTPSHQVTQMGQEVILRCVPISNHLYFYWYRQILGQKVEFLVSFYNNEISEKSEIFDDQFSVERPDGSNFTLKIRSTKLEDSAMYFCASSRKTGFHNHGYTFGSGTRLTVV.

The chain uses TRBV5-4 and TRBJ2-3; a possible D gene is TRBD1 (5 bases). The CDR3 has 14 amino acids. The V and J ends lost 6 bases and 0 bases respectively, with 11 bases between them. CDR1 is SGHNT and CDR2 is YYREEE in the germline V gene (reference sequence). The CDR3 region has the DNA TGTGCCAGCACCCCTGACAGTAGCACAGATACGCAGTATTTT. Protein sequence: CASTPDSSTDTQYF.